A single sample gave rise to the 17 T cell receptor beta chains below, sequenced in a study of T cells in women clearing cervical HPV infection. Profiling relied on immunoSEQ multiplex PCR, and the TCRdb table lists in-frame clones only, not all of them. The sample's table shows some 10,000 clones. The source material was blood buffy coat. These TCRs come from a woman aged 18 to 75 with a cervical HPV16 infection that either progressed to CIN3+ or cleared (not recorded which).

Considering frequency, this clone is medium-sized. The DNA ends 3 residues before the CDR3 does, and the rest of the CDR3 is filled in from the germline J gene. V and J are TRBV2 and TRBJ2-7; TRBD1 agrees at 8 bases. The CDR3 spans 13 residues. CDR1 and CDR2 (germline): SNHLY, FYNNEI. V was clipped by 6 bases and J by 4 bases; unmatched bases: 5. The CDR3 bases that were read are TGTGCCAGCAGCGGGGACAGGTTATACGAG. Residues: CASSGDRLYE. The whole CDR3 sequence is CASSGDRLYEQYF.

As for this clone: Read sequence stops 3 residues before the CDR3 end, and the germline J gene provides the missing end. The chain couples TRBV20-1 to TRBJ1-5; no clear D gene. V shed 6 bases and J shed 4 bases, with 10 bases lying between them. The CDR3 spans 12 residues. Germline-derived CDR1 and CDR2 are DFQATT and SNEGSKA (reference sequence). This chain's CDR3 is CSARAGNQPQHF. The CDR3 bases that were read are TGCAGTGCCCGAGCGGGGAATCAGCCC.

On this clone itself: The sequence runs out 3 residues before the end of the CDR3; the remainder is reconstructed from the germline J gene. This rearrangement joins TRBV6-1 to TRBJ1-5, with 10 bases lining up with TRBD1. Germline V gene sequence: CDR1 MNHNS, CDR2 SASEGT. The CDR3 loop spans 15 amino acids. J gave up 6 bases and V 2 bases, and 4 bases lay outside the gene matches. The CDR3 protein is CASSERDRGFQPQHF. Incomplete CDR3 DNA: TGTGCCAGCAGTGAACGGGACAGGGGTTTTCAGCCC.

Comments on this clone: The read ends 3 residues before the CDR3 terminus; that terminus is restored from the germline J gene. The gene calls are TRBV15 and TRBJ1-3, with D possibly being TRBD1 (6 bases). The CDR3 length is 14 residues. The germline V gene encodes CDR1 LNHNV and CDR2 YYDKDF (reference sequence). The V gene lost 8 bases and the J gene lost 0 bases, with 11 bases spanning the gap. Incomplete CDR3 DNA: TGTGCCACCGGACAGTTTGACTCTGGAAACACC. Its translation: CATGQFDSGNT. The whole CDR3 sequence is CATGQFDSGNTIYF.

According to its frequency, this clone is medium-sized. The read halts 3 residues ahead of the CDR3 end, with the missing end drawn from the germline J gene. V gene TRBV20-1 combines with J gene TRBJ2-3, with 9 bases fitting TRBD2. CDR1 DFQATT and CDR2 SNEGSKA come from the germline V gene (reference sequence). With V trimmed by 3 bases and J by 0 bases, 7 bases remained unmatched. The CDR3 sequence is 16 residues long. CDR3 protein: CSASVRLAASTDTQYF. The CDR3 DNA, read in part, is TGCAGTGCTAGTGTCAGACTAGCGGCAAGCACAGATACG.

To note about this clone: The CDR3 extends 3 residues past the end of the read, so its final part is completed from the germline J gene. This chain links TRBV7-9 with TRBJ1-2; 8 bases fit TRBD1. CDR1 is SEHNR and CDR2 is FQNEAQ in the germline V gene (reference sequence). CDR3 length: 14 amino acids. The CDR3 sequence is CASSPIGQGDDYTF. The sequenced CDR3 bases are TGTGCCAGCAGCCCCATCGGACAGGGTGACGAC.

Turning to this clone: The junction does not match germline at one end; this may be a read error. Read sequence stops 3 residues before the CDR3 end, and the germline J gene provides the missing end. This same CDR3 is encoded by further DNA sequences in the sample. This chain connects TRBV6-2 or TRBV6-3 to TRBJ1-3; 7 nucleotides agree with TRBD1. Germline V gene sequence: CDR1 MNHEY, CDR2 SVGEGT. This CDR3 contains 16 residues. CDR3 DNA, as far as it was read: TGTGCCAGCAGTTACGGGACAGCAAGAGCTGGAAACACA. This encodes CASSYGTARAGNT. The CDR3 in its entirety is CASSYGTARAGNTIYF.

A remark on this clone: The read ends 3 residues shy of where the CDR3 ends; the end is completed using the germline J gene. This chain links TRBV2 with TRBJ1-2; D is undetermined. CDR1 SNHLY and CDR2 FYNNEI come from the germline V gene. This CDR3 is 11 amino acids long. The CDR3: CASSEPGGYTF. Partial CDR3 DNA: TGTGCCAGCAGTGAACCCGGGGGC.

Points on this clone: Sequencing ends 3 residues short of the CDR3 end; the germline J gene provides the rest. The V and J genes are TRBV5-1 and TRBJ1-2; TRBD1 is a possible D gene (6 bases). This CDR3 comprises 14 residues. Germline V gives CDR1 SGHRS, CDR2 YFSETQ. V was cut by 3 bases and J by 4 bases, with 13 bases left in between. The DNA read from the CDR3 is TGCGCCAGCAGCTCCTCCGGAGGGGGCTATGGC. Residues: CASSSSGGGYG. The whole CDR3 sequence is CASSSSGGGYGYTF.

On this clone: The read comes to an end 3 residues before the CDR3 does, leaving the germline J gene to fill in the end. This chain joins TRBV11-2 and TRBJ2-7; no reliable D call. This CDR3 is built from 13 residues. With 6 bases removed from V and 6 bases from J, the gap between germline ends came to 15 bases. Germline CDR1 is SGHAT and CDR2 is FQNNGV. The CDR3 protein is CASSQTAGSEQYF. CDR3 DNA, as far as it was read: TGTGCCAGCAGTCAGACTGCTGGCAGCGAG.

Turning to this clone: Coverage ceases 3 residues before the CDR3 finishes, and the germline J gene fills in the end. The same CDR3 also results from other DNA sequences found in this sample. The chain combines TRBV29-1 with TRBJ1-2; D gene ambiguous. CDR3 length equals 9 residues. Germline values: CDR1 SQVTM, CDR2 ANQGSEA. The CDR3 sequence is CSVGAGYTF. The part of the CDR3 DNA that was read is TGCAGCGTTGGGGCGGGA.

As for this clone: The CDR3 goes on 3 residues after the read ends, and that part is filled in from the germline J gene. This rearrangement joins TRBV19 to TRBJ2-7, with TRBD2 matching over 7 bases. Trimming took 4 bases from V and 2 from J; bases not matched to a gene: 2. There are 13 residues in the CDR3. Germline CDR1 reads LNHDA; CDR2 reads SQIVND (reference sequence). The sequenced part of the CDR3 DNA is TGTGCCAGTAGTAGCCGGGGGGCCTACGAG. Residues: CASSSRGAYE. The whole CDR3 is CASSSRGAYEQYF. The full variable domain, with the rest looked up from reference TRBV19 and TRBJ2-7, is DGGITQSPKYLFRKEGQNVTLSCEQNLNHDAMYWYRQDPGQGLRLIYYSQIVNDFQKGDIAEGYSVSREKKESFPLTVTSAQKNPTAFYLCASSSRGAYEQYFGPGTRLTVT.

Points on this clone: The read terminates 3 residues ahead of where the CDR3 ends, so the germline J gene completes it. The chain uses TRBV7-3 and TRBJ2-6, with D possibly being TRBD1 (6 bases). Per germline, CDR1 SGHTA and CDR2 FQGTGA. CDR3 length: 17 amino acids. Trimming shortened V by 3 bases and J by 0 bases, and 12 bases separated the two germline ends. The sequenced CDR3 bases are TGTGCCAGCAGCTTTCGAGGGACAATCTCTGGGGCCAACGTC. As protein: CASSFRGTISGANV. In full, the CDR3 is CASSFRGTISGANVLTF.

In the case of this clone: Read data end 3 residues before the CDR3 end; the end is taken from the germline J gene. This chain uses TRBV7-9 with TRBJ1-3; weak D call: TRBD1 (6 bases). Germline CDR1 and CDR2: SEHNR and FQNEAQ (reference sequence). The ends were cut back, 3 bases at V and 2 bases at J, with 11 bases in the middle. The CDR3 contains 15 residues. The part of the CDR3 DNA that was read is TGTGCCAGCAGCTTTGGAGGGGGTCCTGGAAACACC. It is translated as CASSFGGGPGNT. The entire CDR3 protein reads CASSFGGGPGNTIYF.

On this clone itself: The read falls 3 residues short of the CDR3 end, and the missing part is taken from the germline J gene. V gene TRBV7-9 combines with J gene TRBJ1-2, with unresolved D. The germline V gene encodes CDR1 SEHNR and CDR2 FQNEAQ (reference sequence). This CDR3 has 15 amino acids. Partial CDR3 DNA: TGTGCCAGCAGCTCACTAGCCTCTGCCCCCTACGAC. Translation: CASSSLASAPYD. The whole CDR3 reads CASSSLASAPYDYTF.

Points on this clone: The read finishes 3 residues shy of the CDR3 end, and the germline J gene is used to complete it. The chain carries TRBV12-3 or TRBV12-4 and TRBJ1-1; D possibly corresponds to TRBD1 (6 bases). The CDR3 consists of 13 residues. The CDR3 sequence is CASSPTGGLRAFF. The sequenced part of the CDR3 DNA is TGTGCCAGCAGCCCGACTGGGGGCCTGAGA.

In regard to this clone: From the germline J gene comes the end of the CDR3, since the read stops 3 residues before it. This chain links TRBV2 with TRBJ2-2, with 7 bases that match TRBD2. This CDR3 has 16 amino acids. The V gene end was trimmed by 4 bases and the J gene end by 1 base; junction bases not matched to a gene: 6. Germline loops: CDR1 SNHLY, CDR2 FYNNEI. Partial CDR3 DNA: TGTGCCAGCAGTGTATCCGTAGCGGGGAACACCGGGGAG. Amino acids: CASSVSVAGNTGE. The whole CDR3 reads CASSVSVAGNTGELFF.